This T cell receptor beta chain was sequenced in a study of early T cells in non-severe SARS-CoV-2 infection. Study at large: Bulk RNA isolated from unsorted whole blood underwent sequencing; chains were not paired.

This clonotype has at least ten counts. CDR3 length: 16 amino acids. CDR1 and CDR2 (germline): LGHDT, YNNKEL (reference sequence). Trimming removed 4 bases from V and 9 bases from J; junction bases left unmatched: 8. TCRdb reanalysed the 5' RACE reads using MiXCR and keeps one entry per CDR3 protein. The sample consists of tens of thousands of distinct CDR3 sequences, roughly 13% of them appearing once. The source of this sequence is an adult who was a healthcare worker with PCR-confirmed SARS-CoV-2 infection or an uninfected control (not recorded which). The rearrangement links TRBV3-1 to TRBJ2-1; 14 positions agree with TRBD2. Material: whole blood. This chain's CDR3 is CASSLSTSGGASEQFF. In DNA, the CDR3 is TGTGCCAGCAGCCTCTCGACTAGCGGGGGGGCATCTGAGCAGTTCTTC.